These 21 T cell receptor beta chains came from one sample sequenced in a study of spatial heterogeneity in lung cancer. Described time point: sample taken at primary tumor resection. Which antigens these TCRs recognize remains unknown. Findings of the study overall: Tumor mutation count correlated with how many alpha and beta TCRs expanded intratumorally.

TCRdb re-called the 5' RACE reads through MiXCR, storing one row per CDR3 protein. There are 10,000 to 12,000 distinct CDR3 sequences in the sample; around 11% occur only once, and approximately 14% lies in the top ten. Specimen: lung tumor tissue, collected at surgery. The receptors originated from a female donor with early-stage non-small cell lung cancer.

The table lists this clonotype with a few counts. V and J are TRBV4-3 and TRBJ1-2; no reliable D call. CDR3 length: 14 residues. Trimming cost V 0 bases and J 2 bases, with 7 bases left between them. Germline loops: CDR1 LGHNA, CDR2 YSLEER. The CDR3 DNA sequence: TGCGCCAGCAGCCAAGATGGGGAAAACTATGGCTACACCTTC. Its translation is CASSQDGENYGYTF.

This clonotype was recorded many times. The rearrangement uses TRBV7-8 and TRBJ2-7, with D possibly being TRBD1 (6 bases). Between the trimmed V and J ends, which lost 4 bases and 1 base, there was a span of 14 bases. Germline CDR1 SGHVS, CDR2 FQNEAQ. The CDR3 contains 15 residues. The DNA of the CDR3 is TGTGCCAGCAGCTACCGGACAGTCAATTCCTACGAGCAGTACTTC. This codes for CASSYRTVNSYEQYF.

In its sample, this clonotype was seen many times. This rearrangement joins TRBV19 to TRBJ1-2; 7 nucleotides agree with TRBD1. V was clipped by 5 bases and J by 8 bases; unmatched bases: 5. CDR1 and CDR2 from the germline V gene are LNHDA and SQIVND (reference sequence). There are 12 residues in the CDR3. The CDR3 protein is CASSPQGVGYTF. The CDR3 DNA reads TGTGCCAGTAGTCCCCAGGGGGTCGGCTACACCTTC.

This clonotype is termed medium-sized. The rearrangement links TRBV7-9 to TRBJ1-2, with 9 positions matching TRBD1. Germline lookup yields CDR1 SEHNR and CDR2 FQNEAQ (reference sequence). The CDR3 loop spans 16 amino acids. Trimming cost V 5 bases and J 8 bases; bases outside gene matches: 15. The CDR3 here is CASSHRRQGEVEGYTF. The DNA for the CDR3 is TGTGCCAGCAGCCATCGTAGACAGGGGGAAGTGGAAGGCTACACCTTC. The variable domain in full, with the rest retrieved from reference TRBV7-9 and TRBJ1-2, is DTGVSQNPRHKITKRGQNVTFRCDPISEHNRLYWYRQTLGQGPEFLTYFQNEAQLEKSRLLSDRFSAERPKGSFSTLEIQRTEQGDSAMYLCASSHRRQGEVEGYTFGSGTRLTVV.

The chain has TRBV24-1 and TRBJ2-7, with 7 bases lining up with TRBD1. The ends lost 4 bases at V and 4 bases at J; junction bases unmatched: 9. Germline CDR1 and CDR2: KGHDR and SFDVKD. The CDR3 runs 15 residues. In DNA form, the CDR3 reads TGTGCCACCAGTGACCCTACGAGGGGGCCGTACGAGCAGTACTTC. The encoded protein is CATSDPTRGPYEQYF.

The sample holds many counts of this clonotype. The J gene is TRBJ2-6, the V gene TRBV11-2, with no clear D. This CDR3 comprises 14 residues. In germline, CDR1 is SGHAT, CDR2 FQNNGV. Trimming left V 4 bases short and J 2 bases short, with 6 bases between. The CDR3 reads CASSSYTGANVLTF. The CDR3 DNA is TGTGCCAGCAGCTCGTACACTGGGGCCAACGTCCTGACTTTC.

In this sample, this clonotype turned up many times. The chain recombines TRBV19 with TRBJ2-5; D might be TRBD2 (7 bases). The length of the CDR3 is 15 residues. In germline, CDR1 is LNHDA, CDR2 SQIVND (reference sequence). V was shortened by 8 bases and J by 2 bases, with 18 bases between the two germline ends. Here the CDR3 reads CASRGAGLLQETQYF. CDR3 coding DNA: TGTGCCAGTCGGGGGGCGGGACTGTTGCAAGAGACCCAGTACTTC. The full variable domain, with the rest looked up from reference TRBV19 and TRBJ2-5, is DGGITQSPKYLFRKEGQNVTLSCEQNLNHDAMYWYRQDPGQGLRLIYYSQIVNDFQKGDIAEGYSVSREKKESFPLTVTSAQKNPTAFYLCASRGAGLLQETQYFGPGTRLLVL.

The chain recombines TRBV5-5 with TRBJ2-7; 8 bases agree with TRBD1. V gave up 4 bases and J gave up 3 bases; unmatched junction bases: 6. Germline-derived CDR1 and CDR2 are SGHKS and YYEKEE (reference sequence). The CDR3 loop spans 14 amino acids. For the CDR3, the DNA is TGTGCCAGCAGCCGGACAGGGACCAGCTACGAGCAGTACTTC. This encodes CASSRTGTSYEQYF.

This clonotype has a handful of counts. The CDR3: CSARRGGGNEKLFF. The CDR3 DNA sequence: TGCAGTGCTAGAAGGGGCGGAGGTAATGAAAAACTGTTTTTT. The chain is built from TRBV20-1 and TRBJ1-4; TRBD1 is a possible D gene (5 bases). The CDR3 consists of 14 residues. CDR1 is DFQATT, CDR2 SNEGSKA, per germline (reference sequence). Trimming removed 2 bases from V and 4 bases from J, with 11 bases in between.

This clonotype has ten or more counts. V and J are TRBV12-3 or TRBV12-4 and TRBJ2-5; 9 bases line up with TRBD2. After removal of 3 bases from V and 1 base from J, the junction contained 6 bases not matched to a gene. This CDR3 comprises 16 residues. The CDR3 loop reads CASSFWSSGTQETQYF. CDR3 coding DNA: TGTGCCAGCAGTTTTTGGTCTAGCGGGACCCAAGAGACCCAGTACTTC.

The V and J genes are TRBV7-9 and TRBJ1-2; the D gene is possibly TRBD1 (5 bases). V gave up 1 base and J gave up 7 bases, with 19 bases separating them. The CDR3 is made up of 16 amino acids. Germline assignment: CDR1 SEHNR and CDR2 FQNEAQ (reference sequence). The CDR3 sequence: CASSLVGAGGVGGYTF. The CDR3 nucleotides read TGTGCCAGCAGCTTAGTAGGGGCAGGAGGAGTCGGTGGCTACACCTTC.

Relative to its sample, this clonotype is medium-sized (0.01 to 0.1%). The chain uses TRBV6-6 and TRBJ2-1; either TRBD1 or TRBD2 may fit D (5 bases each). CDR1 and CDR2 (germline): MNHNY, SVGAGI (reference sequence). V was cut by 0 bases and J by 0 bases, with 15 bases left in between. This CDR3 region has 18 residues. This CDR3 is CASSYSGVGRVSYNEQFF. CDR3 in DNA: TGTGCCAGCAGTTACTCGGGGGTGGGCAGGGTCTCCTACAATGAGCAGTTCTTC.

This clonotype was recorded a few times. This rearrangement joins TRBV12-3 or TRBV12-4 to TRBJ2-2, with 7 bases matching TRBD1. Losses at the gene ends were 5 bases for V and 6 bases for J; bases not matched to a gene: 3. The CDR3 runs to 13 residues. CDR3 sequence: CASSQQGAGELFF. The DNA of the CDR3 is TGTGCCAGCAGTCAGCAGGGGGCCGGGGAGCTGTTTTTT.

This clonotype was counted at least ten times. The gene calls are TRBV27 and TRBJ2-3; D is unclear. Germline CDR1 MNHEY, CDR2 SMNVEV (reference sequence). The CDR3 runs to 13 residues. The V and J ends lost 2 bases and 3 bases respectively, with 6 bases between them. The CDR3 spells CASSLGVTDTQYF. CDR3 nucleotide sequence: TGTGCCAGCAGTTTAGGGGTGACAGATACGCAGTATTTT.

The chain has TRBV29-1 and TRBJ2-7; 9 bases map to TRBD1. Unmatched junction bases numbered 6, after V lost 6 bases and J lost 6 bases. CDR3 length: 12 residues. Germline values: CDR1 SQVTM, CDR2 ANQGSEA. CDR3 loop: CSVRDRAREQYF. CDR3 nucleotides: TGCAGCGTCCGGGACAGGGCACGCGAGCAGTACTTC.

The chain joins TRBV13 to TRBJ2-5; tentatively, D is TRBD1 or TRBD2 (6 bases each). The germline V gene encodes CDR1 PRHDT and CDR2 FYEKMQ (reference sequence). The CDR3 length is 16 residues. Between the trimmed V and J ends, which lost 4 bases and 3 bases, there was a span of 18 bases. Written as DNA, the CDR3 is TGTGCCAGCAGCTCCCTCGAGGGGGGTAGAGAAGAGACCCAGTACTTC. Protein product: CASSSLEGGREETQYF. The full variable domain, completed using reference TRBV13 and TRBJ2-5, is AAGVIQSPRHLIKEKRETATLKCYPIPRHDTVYWYQQGPGQDPQFLISFYEKMQSDKGSIPDRFSAQQFSDYHSELNMSSLELGDSALYFCASSSLEGGREETQYFGPGTRLLVL.

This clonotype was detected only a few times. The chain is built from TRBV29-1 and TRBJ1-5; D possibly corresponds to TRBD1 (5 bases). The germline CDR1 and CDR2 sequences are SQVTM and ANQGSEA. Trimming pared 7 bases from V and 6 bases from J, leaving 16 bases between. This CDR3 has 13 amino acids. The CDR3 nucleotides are TGCAGCGCCGCGGAGGGGAACGGTCAGCCCCAGCATTTT. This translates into CSAAEGNGQPQHF.

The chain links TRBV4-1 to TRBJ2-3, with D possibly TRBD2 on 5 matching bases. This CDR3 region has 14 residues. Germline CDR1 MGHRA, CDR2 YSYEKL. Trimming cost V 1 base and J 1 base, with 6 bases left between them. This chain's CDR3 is CASSQGRGTDTQYF. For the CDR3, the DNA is TGCGCCAGCAGCCAAGGGCGGGGCACAGATACGCAGTATTTT.

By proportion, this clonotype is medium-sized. CDR3 DNA: TGTGCCAGCAGCTTTTACGAGACCCAGTACTTC. Its translation: CASSFYETQYF. The V gene is TRBV7-9, the J gene TRBJ2-5, with no clear D. CDR3 length equals 11 residues. Germline lookup yields CDR1 SEHNR and CDR2 FQNEAQ (reference sequence). V lost 3 bases to trimming and J lost 5 bases, with 4 bases between them.

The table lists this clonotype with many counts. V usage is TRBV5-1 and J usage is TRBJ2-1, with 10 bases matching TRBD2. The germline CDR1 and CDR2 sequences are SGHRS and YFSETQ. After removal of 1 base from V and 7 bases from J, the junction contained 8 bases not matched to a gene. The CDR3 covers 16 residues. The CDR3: CASSLTGLAEGNEQFF. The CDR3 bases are TGCGCCAGCAGCTTGACAGGACTAGCGGAAGGGAATGAGCAGTTCTTC.

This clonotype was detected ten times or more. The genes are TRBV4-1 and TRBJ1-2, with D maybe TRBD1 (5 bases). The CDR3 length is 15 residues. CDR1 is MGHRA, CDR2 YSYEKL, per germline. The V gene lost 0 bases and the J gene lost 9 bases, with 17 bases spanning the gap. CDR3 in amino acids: CASSQDFEGAISYTF. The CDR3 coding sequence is TGCGCCAGCAGCCAAGATTTCGAAGGGGCGATAAGCTACACCTTC.